This T cell receptor beta chain stems from a study of CD8 T cells in ankylosing spondylitis. Notes on the study in general: A subset of motif variants has previously been described in the synovial fluid and blood of reactive arthritis. Disease-linked clones reportedly showed significant enrichment in matched ankylosing spondylitis synovial fluid.

Construction of TCR beta libraries was performed using quantitative 5'-RACE with molecular barcodes. Each CDR3 protein gets one entry after TCRdb re-called the 5' RACE reads with MiXCR. The sample lists under 300,000 distinct CDR3 sequences, 8% to 9.5% seen once, with around 6.8% in the top ten. This clonotype was seen many times. Antigen: not known. Germline V gene data show CDR1 as ENHRY and CDR2 as SYGVKD. The CDR3 is made up of 13 amino acids. J lost 4 bases, V lost 6 bases, and 4 bases had no gene match. This TCR derives from a male donor with ankylosing spondylitis or in good health (not recorded which). The sequencing input was blood, either unsorted or a sorted T cell fraction (not recorded which). The rearrangement links TRBV10-3 to TRBJ1-1; 8 bases line up with TRBD1. CDR3 nucleotide sequence: TGTGCCATCAGGGACAGGGATGCCACTGAAGCTTTCTTT. Residues: CAIRDRDATEAFF.